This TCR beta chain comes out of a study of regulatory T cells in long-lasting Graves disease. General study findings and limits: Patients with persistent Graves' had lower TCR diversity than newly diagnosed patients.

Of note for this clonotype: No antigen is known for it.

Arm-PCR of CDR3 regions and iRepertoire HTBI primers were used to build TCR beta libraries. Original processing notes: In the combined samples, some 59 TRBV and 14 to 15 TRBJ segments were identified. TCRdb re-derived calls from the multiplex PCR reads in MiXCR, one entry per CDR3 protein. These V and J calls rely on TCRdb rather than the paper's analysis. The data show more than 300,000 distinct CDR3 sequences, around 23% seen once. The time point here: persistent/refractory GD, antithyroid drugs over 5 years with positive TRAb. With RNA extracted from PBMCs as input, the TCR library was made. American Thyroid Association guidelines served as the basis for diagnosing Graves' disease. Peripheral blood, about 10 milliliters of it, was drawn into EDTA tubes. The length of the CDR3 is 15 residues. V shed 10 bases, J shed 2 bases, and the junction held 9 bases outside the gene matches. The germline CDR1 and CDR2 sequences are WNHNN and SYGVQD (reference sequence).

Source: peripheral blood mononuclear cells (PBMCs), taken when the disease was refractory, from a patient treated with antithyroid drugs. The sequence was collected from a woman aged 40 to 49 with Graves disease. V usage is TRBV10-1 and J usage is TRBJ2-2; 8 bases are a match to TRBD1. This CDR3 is CAKDRVKINTGELFF. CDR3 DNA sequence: TGCGCCAAGGACAGGGTAAAGATAAACACCGGGGAGCTGTTTTTT.